These T cell receptor beta chains were read from a single sample in a study of blood T cell repertoires in COVID-19. Generated by immunoSEQ multiplex PCR, the TCRdb table keeps only in-frame clones and is missing some. The sample lists about 200,000 clones; approximately 85% were seen once. Input material: peripheral blood. The source of these receptors is a human donor with active or convalescent COVID-19. The donor label of this sample is uncertain. Both conserved end residues are part of each CDR3. D genes are given only for firm matches. Some rows have no size entry. The others give once, few or many, or a class for an expanded clone.

j_gene: TRBJ1-3
v_gene: TRBV30
d_gene: TRBD1
abundance: NA
CDR3nt: TGTGCCTGGCATATGACAGGGGTCTCTGGAAACACCATATATTTT
CDR3aa: CAWHMTGVSGNTIYF

j_gene: TRBJ1-5
v_gene: TRBV9
d_gene: NA
abundance: NA
CDR3nt: TGTGCCAGCAGCGTCGGTAGCAATCAGCCCCAGCATTTT
CDR3aa: CASSVGSNQPQHF

j_gene: TRBJ1-1
v_gene: TRBV30
d_gene: NA
abundance: NA
CDR3nt: TGTGCCTGGAGGCGAACCTTGAACACTGAAGCTTTCTTT
CDR3aa: CAWRRTLNTEAFF

j_gene: TRBJ2-2
v_gene: TRBV27
d_gene: NA
abundance: NA
CDR3nt: TGTGCCAGCAGTTTGACACAGGGAGTAGGCACCGGGGAGCTGTTTTTT
CDR3aa: CASSLTQGVGTGELFF

j_gene: TRBJ1-5
v_gene: TRBV28
d_gene: NA
abundance: NA
CDR3nt: TGTGCCAGCAGTTTAGTACAGGGAAATCAGCCCCAGCATTTT
CDR3aa: CASSLVQGNQPQHF

j_gene: TRBJ2-7
v_gene: TRBV28
d_gene: NA
abundance: NA
CDR3nt: TGTGCCAGCAGTTTAGAGACACCGCCGGAGCAGTACTTC
CDR3aa: CASSLETPPEQYF

j_gene: TRBJ2-7
v_gene: TRBV7-2
d_gene: NA
abundance: NA
CDR3nt: TGTGCCAGCAGCTTAGGCCCCTCCTTGAGCTCCTACGAGCAGTACTTC
CDR3aa: CASSLGPSLSSYEQYF

j_gene: TRBJ2-2
v_gene: TRBV27
d_gene: NA
abundance: NA
CDR3nt: TGTGCCAGCAGTTTCGACAGGTCGGGCACCGGGGAGCTGTTTTTT
CDR3aa: CASSFDRSGTGELFF

j_gene: TRBJ2-6
v_gene: TRBV2
d_gene: NA
abundance: NA
CDR3nt: TGTGCCAGCACTACCCGCTCTGGGGCCAACGTCCTGACTTTC
CDR3aa: CASTTRSGANVLTF

j_gene: TRBJ2-7
v_gene: TRBV4-2
d_gene: TRBD2
abundance: NA
CDR3nt: TGTGCCAGCAGCCAGGCTGGGACTAGGGCAATGGTCGAGCAGTACTTC
CDR3aa: CASSQAGTRAMVEQYF

j_gene: TRBJ2-3
v_gene: TRBV10-3
d_gene: NA
abundance: NA
CDR3nt: TGTGCCATCAGCGACTTAATTGGAGATACGCAGTATTTT
CDR3aa: CAISDLIGDTQYF

j_gene: TRBJ1-1
v_gene: TRBV5-4
d_gene: TRBD1
abundance: NA
CDR3nt: TGTGCCAGCAGCTGGGACAGGGCGAACACTGAAGCTTTCTTT
CDR3aa: CASSWDRANTEAFF

j_gene: TRBJ2-2
v_gene: TRBV28
d_gene: TRBD1
abundance: NA
CDR3nt: TGTGCCGGCCCCGGGACAGGGGACACCGGGGAGCTGTTTTTT
CDR3aa: CAGPGTGDTGELFF

j_gene: TRBJ2-2
v_gene: TRBV3-1/TRBV3-2
d_gene: TRBD2
abundance: NA
CDR3nt: TGTGCCAGCAGCCGACGGACTAGCGGGGTGACCGGGGAGCTGTTTTTT
CDR3aa: CASSRRTSGVTGELFF

j_gene: TRBJ1-2
v_gene: TRBV12-5
d_gene: TRBD1
abundance: once
CDR3nt: TGTGCTAGTGTTGGGACAGGGGCAGACCCTAACTATGGCTACACCTTC
CDR3aa: CASVGTGADPNYGYTF

j_gene: TRBJ2-3
v_gene: TRBV11-1
d_gene: NA
abundance: NA
CDR3nt: TGTGCCAGCAGCTTGTCAGGGCCTGGCACAGATACGCAGTATTTT
CDR3aa: CASSLSGPGTDTQYF

j_gene: TRBJ1-1
v_gene: TRBV29-1
d_gene: NA
abundance: NA
CDR3nt: TGCAGCGCCAGGGACACTGAAGCTTTCTTT
CDR3aa: CSARDTEAFF

j_gene: TRBJ2-3
v_gene: TRBV28
d_gene: NA
abundance: NA
CDR3nt: TGTGCCAGCATCCGTGGCGGAACTAGCACAGATACGCAGTATTTT
CDR3aa: CASIRGGTSTDTQYF

j_gene: TRBJ2-5
v_gene: TRBV15
d_gene: NA
abundance: NA
CDR3nt: TGTGCCACCAGCAGCACCAGGGAATGGGAAGAGACCCAGTACTTC
CDR3aa: CATSSTREWEETQYF

j_gene: TRBJ1-4
v_gene: TRBV6-5
d_gene: NA
abundance: NA
CDR3nt: TGTGCCAGCAGTTACTCAGAACAGACAAATGAAAAACTGTTTTTT
CDR3aa: CASSYSEQTNEKLFF

j_gene: TRBJ2-3
v_gene: TRBV28
d_gene: TRBD2
abundance: NA
CDR3nt: TGTGCCAGCAGATCTAGCGGGAGTCGGGATACGCAGTATTTT
CDR3aa: CASRSSGSRDTQYF

j_gene: TRBJ2-3
v_gene: TRBV27
d_gene: NA
abundance: few
CDR3nt: TGTGCCAGCAGTCTAAACTACGCTAGCACAGATACGCAGTATTTT
CDR3aa: CASSLNYASTDTQYF

j_gene: TRBJ1-2
v_gene: TRBV5-6
d_gene: NA
abundance: NA
CDR3nt: TGTGCCAGCAGCTCCAACCCGACAGATCTATATGGCTACACCTTC
CDR3aa: CASSSNPTDLYGYTF

j_gene: TRBJ2-2
v_gene: TRBV5-1
d_gene: NA
abundance: NA
CDR3nt: TGCGCCAGCAGCTTCTTAGCTCGAGGGACCGGGGAGCTGTTTTTT
CDR3aa: CASSFLARGTGELFF

j_gene: TRBJ1-5
v_gene: TRBV18
d_gene: NA
abundance: NA
CDR3nt: TGTGCCAGCTCACCAGGGCCCGAAGGTCAGCCCCAGCATTTT
CDR3aa: CASSPGPEGQPQHF

j_gene: TRBJ1-1
v_gene: TRBV12-3/TRBV12-4
d_gene: NA
abundance: NA
CDR3nt: TGTGCCAGCAGCCGACACAGCTCCACTGAAGCTTTCTTT
CDR3aa: CASSRHSSTEAFF

j_gene: TRBJ1-2
v_gene: TRBV30
d_gene: NA
abundance: NA
CDR3nt: TGTGCCTGGAGTGTCTACTATGGCTACACCTTC
CDR3aa: CAWSVYYGYTF

j_gene: TRBJ2-7
v_gene: TRBV27
d_gene: TRBD1
abundance: NA
CDR3nt: TGTGCCAGCAGTTTATCCCAGGGACAGGGCTCCTACGAGCAGTACTTC
CDR3aa: CASSLSQGQGSYEQYF

j_gene: TRBJ2-1
v_gene: TRBV6-1
d_gene: NA
abundance: few
CDR3nt: TGTGCCAGCAGTGCAACTATAGTTAGCTCCTACAATGAGCAGTTCTTC
CDR3aa: CASSATIVSSYNEQFF

j_gene: TRBJ1-1
v_gene: TRBV5-1
d_gene: TRBD1
abundance: NA
CDR3nt: TGCGCCAGCAGATGGGACAGGGCGAACACTGAAGCTTTCTTT
CDR3aa: CASRWDRANTEAFF

j_gene: TRBJ2-1
v_gene: TRBV7-2
d_gene: TRBD1
abundance: NA
CDR3nt: TGTGCCAGCAGCTCGCCTGCCGGGACAGCTTACAATGAGCAGTTCTTC
CDR3aa: CASSSPAGTAYNEQFF

j_gene: TRBJ1-2
v_gene: TRBV5-6
d_gene: TRBD1
abundance: NA
CDR3nt: TGTGCCAGCAGGAGGACAGGGGAGGACTATGGCTACACCTTC
CDR3aa: CASRRTGEDYGYTF

j_gene: TRBJ2-1
v_gene: TRBV6-5
d_gene: NA
abundance: once
CDR3nt: TGTGCCAGCAGTCCCGGGACAACCCATGAGCAGTTCTTC
CDR3aa: CASSPGTTHEQFF

j_gene: TRBJ2-3
v_gene: TRBV28
d_gene: TRBD2
abundance: NA
CDR3nt: TGTGCCAGCACCCCCCGACTTAGCGGGGCCCTTGGCACAGATACGCAGTATTTT
CDR3aa: CASTPRLSGALGTDTQYF

j_gene: TRBJ1-5
v_gene: TRBV19
d_gene: TRBD1
abundance: NA
CDR3nt: TGTGCCAGTAGTTACTCCGGGACAGGGGGCAATCAGCCCCAGCATTTT
CDR3aa: CASSYSGTGGNQPQHF

j_gene: TRBJ1-6
v_gene: TRBV6-4
d_gene: NA
abundance: NA
CDR3nt: TGTGCCAGCAGGGACACCAACAGGGTTAAGAATTCACCCCTCCACTTT
CDR3aa: CASRDTNRVKNSPLHF

j_gene: TRBJ2-7
v_gene: TRBV19
d_gene: NA
abundance: few
CDR3nt: TGTGCCAGTAGTATAGACAGGGGCGAGCAGTACTTC
CDR3aa: CASSIDRGEQYF

j_gene: TRBJ2-7
v_gene: TRBV5-4
d_gene: TRBD1
abundance: NA
CDR3nt: TGTGCCAGCGGGTCCGGGACAGGGGGTCGATACGAGCAGTACTTC
CDR3aa: CASGSGTGGRYEQYF

j_gene: TRBJ2-3
v_gene: TRBV18
d_gene: TRBD2
abundance: few
CDR3nt: TGTGCCAGCTCACCCCTAGCGGGAGGCCCCGAGGGACGCACAGATACGCAGTATTTT
CDR3aa: CASSPLAGGPEGRTDTQYF

j_gene: TRBJ2-5
v_gene: TRBV19
d_gene: NA
abundance: once
CDR3nt: TGTGCCAGTAGTATAAACCGGGAGACCCAGTACTTC
CDR3aa: CASSINRETQYF

j_gene: TRBJ1-2
v_gene: TRBV7-9
d_gene: NA
abundance: NA
CDR3nt: TGTGCCAGCAGCTTAGTTCAGGGCCCCTTTCGCTACACCTTC
CDR3aa: CASSLVQGPFRYTF

j_gene: TRBJ2-6
v_gene: TRBV4-3
d_gene: TRBD1
abundance: NA
CDR3nt: TGCGCCAGCAGCCGGGGACAGGGGATGATCGAGGCCAACGTCCTGACTTTC
CDR3aa: CASSRGQGMIEANVLTF

j_gene: TRBJ2-6
v_gene: TRBV2
d_gene: NA
abundance: NA
CDR3nt: TGTGCCAGCACCGGGGGAGGAACCCGCTGGGGAAGTGGGGCCAACGTCCTGACTTTC
CDR3aa: CASTGGGTRWGSGANVLTF

j_gene: TRBJ2-3
v_gene: TRBV5-4
d_gene: TRBD1
abundance: NA
CDR3nt: TGTGCCAGCACCCCAGGGGGTAGTTCAGATACGCAGTATTTT
CDR3aa: CASTPGGSSDTQYF

j_gene: TRBJ2-3
v_gene: TRBV3-1/TRBV3-2
d_gene: TRBD2
abundance: NA
CDR3nt: TGTGCCAGCAGCCAAGTCCGGACTAGCGGGGGGGCTAGGACAGATACGCAGTATTTT
CDR3aa: CASSQVRTSGGARTDTQYF